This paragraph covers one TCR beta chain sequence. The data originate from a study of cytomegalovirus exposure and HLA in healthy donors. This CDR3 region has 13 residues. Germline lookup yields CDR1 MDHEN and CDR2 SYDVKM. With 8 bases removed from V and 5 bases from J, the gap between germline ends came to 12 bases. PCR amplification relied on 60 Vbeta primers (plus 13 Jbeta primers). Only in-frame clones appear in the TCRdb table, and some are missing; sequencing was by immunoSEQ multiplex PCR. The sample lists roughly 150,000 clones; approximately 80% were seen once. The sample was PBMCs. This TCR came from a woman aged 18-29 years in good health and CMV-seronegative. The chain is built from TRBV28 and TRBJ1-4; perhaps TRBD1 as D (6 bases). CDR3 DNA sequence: TGTGCCAGCTACGGGGACAAAAATGAAAAACTGTTTTTT. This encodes CASYGDKNEKLFF.